What follows is one TCR beta chain and its context. The sample comes from a study of blood T cell repertoires in COVID-19. Germline V gene lookup returns CDR1 MNHEY and CDR2 SMNVEV (reference sequence). The CDR3 contains 16 residues. V shed 4 bases, J shed 3 bases, and the junction held 9 bases outside the gene matches. The table came from immunoSEQ multiplex PCR; TCRdb's copy has only in-frame clones and leaves some out. Among some 320,000 clones listed, 90% were seen once. Sequencing was done on a sample of PBMCs or T cells enriched from blood (not recorded which). The receptor's source is a man aged 55-75 years who had recovered from COVID-19. The V call is TRBV27, the J call TRBJ1-1; 9 nucleotides line up with TRBD1. The chain's CDR3 is CASSSYRTGDHTEAFF. In DNA form, the CDR3 reads TGTGCCAGCAGTTCTTATCGGACAGGGGATCACACTGAAGCTTTCTTT.